Reported below is one T cell receptor (beta chain). Its antigen is still unknown. An end of the junction does not agree with germline; a read error may underlie this. The CDR3 spans 12 residues, from the cysteine through the phenylalanine. CDR3 DNA only is kept here, 36 bases in frame from base 1. As encoded in the germline V gene, CDR1 is SNHLY while CDR2 is FYNNEI. The data were obtained in a study of shared clonotypes between healthy human individuals (dated by TCRdb to about 2020). For the study in its entirety: A few men and a couple of women, aged 18 to 49 years, made up the cohort. Per donor, three plates each were used for CD4 naive and CD4 memory, two for CD8 naive, and one for CD8 memory. Blood TCR repertoires of five healthy adults were deeply sequenced to estimate repertoire size and the extent of clonotype sharing between individuals. Different laboratories and diverse techniques were used to prepare libraries and sequence TCR repertoires, to increase sequencing depth and limit assay-specific biases. Leukapheresis yielded between about 0.94 and 9.5 billion PBMCs per donor.

TCR CDR3 regions were amplified from genomic DNA by multiplex PCR using the deep immunoSEQ assay. Extracted genomic DNA from each cell subset was distributed evenly across all wells of several immunoSEQ 96-well plates, and each plate was treated as a replicate. For sorted subsets, approximately 210 ng of genomic DNA, equivalent to 25,000 to 35,000 T cell genomes, went into each replicate PCR. Purified libraries were quantified with a Qubit 3.0 fluorometer, sized on a Bioanalyzer 2100, and re-quantified with the KAPA Library Quantification kit. A separate single-read 150-cycle Illumina NextSeq 550 flow cell was used to sequence each immunoSEQ 96-well plate. Under the source paper's analysis protocol: Because the immunoSEQ output included only junctional sequences and no quality scores, the filtering could not be the same as the filtering used for full-length reads. Sequences were annotated with PyIR, a Python wrapper for IgBLAST v1.9, using IMGT germline references to assign V/J genes and CDR3. Reads with weak V/J assignments (E-value above 1e-6), missing CDR3, stop codons, out-of-frame junctions, or ambiguous translated residues were removed. V3J clonotypes were defined as sequences sharing the same inferred V gene, J gene, and CDR3 amino acid sequence. Percentage overlap between repertoires was computed as shared unique clonotypes divided by the size of the smaller repertoire. Repertoire richness was assessed with RTK rarefaction, the Chao1 estimator, and Recon v2.1 estimates of unobserved clonotypes. Generation probabilities were computed with OLGA for all TCRbeta clonotypes obtained by the gDNA method from a few donors. Held by TCRdb, this immuneACCESS table contains in-frame sequences only and omits some clones. Under half of the omission traces to an unresolved V gene where checked; the cause of the rest is unknown. That table supplies the V and J calls and clone size; D and trimming were determined from the DNA. The sample records more than 900,000 clones, about 80% of which are singletons. The ten largest make up roughly 0.55% of the sample.

What the research found in general, with its limitations: Rarefaction of sorted-subset datasets indicated incomplete sequencing despite the large sequencing depth. Sampling was restricted to blood, and TCR repertoires in tissue are likely to differ from TCR repertoires in blood. Compared with non-shared clonotypes, the clonotypes found in all four sorted-subset donors had higher generation probabilities. Pairwise subsampling led to the expectation that sequencing depth would affect the degree of clonotype sharing among donors. Estimated clonotype richness was generally larger for naive than for memory subsets. Sharing across several donors was observed for approximately 5% of naive CD4, about 3.2% of naive CD8, 2.3% of memory CD4, and less than 0.45% of memory CD8 clonotypes. The genetic and exposure-history diversity represented was limited by the small number of donors.

Donors were healthy HIV-negative adults with no recently reported acute infections or vaccinations. Only Caucasian adults living in Nashville, Tennessee, USA were represented among the donors. CD4+ T cells were enriched by magnetic negative selection, after which naive cells were positively selected on CD45RA and the negative fraction was taken as the memory subset. Blood was obtained by leukapheresis, after which PBMCs were separated by Ficoll-Histopaque density gradient centrifugation and cryopreserved in liquid nitrogen vapor phase. Analytical flow cytometry was used to check the purity and quantity of each magnetically sorted T cell population. Each sorted fraction had its genomic DNA isolated and then quantified by UV absorbance on a Nanodrop 2000c.

Recombination joined TRBV2 with TRBJ2-7, and TRBD1 aligns with 8 junction nucleotides. The receptor was isolated from a man aged 18 to 35 in good health. Some clones in this sample may be carry-over from other donors' samples. Specimen: memory CD4+ T cells from PBMCs. In the paper's terms, the cell subset or site label means: CD45RA-negative fraction. The CDR3 sequence is CASREGQGEQYF. Read as DNA, the sequence is TGTGCCAGCAGGGAAGGACAGGGCGAGCAGTACTTC.